This TCR beta chain was identified in a study of T cell changes during pregnancy in multiple sclerosis. Data came from immunoSEQ multiplex PCR; TCRdb stores just in-frame clones and leaves some out. The profile shows fewer than 85,000 clones, more than 85% of them singletons. This TCR was recovered from a female donor in good health, enrolled as a control in a pregnancy study. Specimen: peripheral blood, collected after pregnancy.

The CDR3 is CASTRGEFTEAFF. The CDR3 nucleotides read TGTGCCAGCACCAGGGGGGAGTTCACTGAAGCTTTCTTT. V gene TRBV6-6 combines with J gene TRBJ1-1; 7 bases are shared with TRBD1. The CDR3 covers 13 residues. Germline V lookup: CDR1 MNHNY, CDR2 SVGAGI (reference sequence). V lost 7 bases to trimming and J lost 4 bases; unmatched junction nucleotides: 6.